This T cell receptor beta chain derives from a study of T cells in Graves' hyperthyroidism and ophthalmopathy. For the study at large: Before treatment of any kind, peripheral blood was taken at initial diagnosis.

Amplification of TCR beta CDR3 regions was performed using RNA transcripts as template. A set of HTBI primers served as the primers for a first-round RT-PCR of the TCR CDR3. TCRdb passed the multiplex PCR reads through MiXCR, listing each CDR3 protein once. The sample shows approximately 600,000 distinct CDR3 sequences, over 11% of them seen only once. Patients aged 18 to 65 had newly diagnosed hyperthyroidism that had lasted under 2 months. Not enrolled were patients with uncontrolled infection, other autoimmune disease, pregnancy or lactation. The blood sample predates any ophthalmopathy symptoms, coming from first hyperthyroidism diagnosis. The V segment lost 3 bases and the J segment 0 bases; nucleotides outside the gene matches: 8. Germline loops: CDR1 SEHNR, CDR2 FQNEAQ (reference sequence). CDR3 length equals 18 residues. This clonotype showed up just a few times.

The sequence came from a woman in her thirties with Graves' hyperthyroidism that later progressed to Graves' ophthalmopathy. Input material: blood. The rearrangement uses TRBV7-9 and TRBJ1-6; 7 bases are shared with TRBD1. CDR3 sequence reads: CASSLIPWDSSYNSPLHF. DNA for the CDR3: TGTGCCAGCAGCTTGATTCCTTGGGACAGCTCCTATAATTCACCCCTCCACTTT.